This TCR beta chain emerged from a study of cytomegalovirus exposure and HLA in healthy donors. Study outcomes and limitations: Among TCR beta chains, those listed as cytomegalovirus-associated numbered roughly 150. Sequencing had likely introduced a cluster of highly shared sequence variants as an artifact.

The study ran its PCR with 60 Vbeta and 13 Jbeta primers. Measured with immunoSEQ multiplex PCR; TCRdb has only the in-frame clones, and not every one. The sample records about 90,000 clones, less than 75% being singletons. The CDR3 is 19 amino acids. The V end lost 7 bases, the J end lost 4 bases, and 26 bases lay between the germline ends. Germline lookup yields CDR1 LNHDA and CDR2 SQIVND (reference sequence). Details on this clone: Its matching antigen is unknown.

Unrecorded immune exposures were likely, despite nominal health at sampling. The TCR sequence derives from a woman in her 30s in good health and CMV-seropositive. The chain recombines TRBV19 with TRBJ2-6; D is perhaps TRBD1 (6 bases). The sequencing input was PBMCs. The CDR3 nucleotides read TGTGCCAGTACCTCCCTCCCCGGACAGAGAACTGTGGGGGCCAACGTCCTGACTTTC. The encoded protein is CASTSLPGQRTVGANVLTF.